The clone carrying this TCR beta chain was observed a few times. Libraries were prepared by immunoSEQ multiplex PCR; TCRdb keeps only in-frame clonotypes and omits some of them. The profile covers 150,000 to 200,000 clones, with 83% appearing a single time and approximately 8% taken by the ten largest. Those enrolled in Seattle joined during active infection and were followed longitudinally afterward. CDR1 and CDR2 (germline): LGHNA, YSLEER. Deletions cut 0 bases from V and 10 bases from J, with 16 bases between. CDR3 size: 15 residues. The data were obtained in a study of blood T cell repertoires in COVID-19.

This receptor was obtained from a woman in her 70s with COVID-19, enrolled during active disease. The source material was peripheral blood. This sequence joins TRBV4-3 and TRBJ1-5; D unresolved. For the CDR3, the DNA is TGCGCCAGCAGCCAAGATAGGTCGTCGGGAAATCCCCAGCATTTT. Amino acid sequence: CASSQDRSSGNPQHF.